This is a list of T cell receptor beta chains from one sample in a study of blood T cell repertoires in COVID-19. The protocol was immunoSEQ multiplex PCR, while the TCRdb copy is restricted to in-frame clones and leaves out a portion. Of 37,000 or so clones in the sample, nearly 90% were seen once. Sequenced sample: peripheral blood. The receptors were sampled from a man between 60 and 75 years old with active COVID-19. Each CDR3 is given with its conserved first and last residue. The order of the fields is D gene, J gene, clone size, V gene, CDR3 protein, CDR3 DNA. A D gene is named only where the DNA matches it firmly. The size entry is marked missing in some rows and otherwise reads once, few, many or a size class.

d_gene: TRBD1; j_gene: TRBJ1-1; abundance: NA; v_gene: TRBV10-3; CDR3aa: CAISGQGAGEAFF; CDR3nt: TGTGCCATCAGTGGACAGGGGGCGGGTGAAGCTTTCTTT
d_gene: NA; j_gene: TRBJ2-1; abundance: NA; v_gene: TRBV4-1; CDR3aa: CASSQGNRGFYSNEQFF; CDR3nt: TGCGCCAGCAGCCAAGGGAATAGGGGGTTCTATTCCAATGAGCAGTTCTTC
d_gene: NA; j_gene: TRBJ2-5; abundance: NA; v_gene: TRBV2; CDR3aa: CASRASLGETQYF; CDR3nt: TGTGCCAGCAGGGCTTCCCTCGGGGAGACCCAGTACTTC
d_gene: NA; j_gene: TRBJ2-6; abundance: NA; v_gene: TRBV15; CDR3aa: CATSRGAGISGANVLTF; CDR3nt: TGTGCCACCAGCAGAGGGGCAGGGATCTCTGGGGCCAACGTCCTGACTTTC
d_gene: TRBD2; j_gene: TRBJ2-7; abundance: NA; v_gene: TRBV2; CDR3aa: CASSESAGGSYEQYF; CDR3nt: TGTGCCAGCAGTGAAAGCGCGGGAGGATCCTACGAGCAGTACTTC
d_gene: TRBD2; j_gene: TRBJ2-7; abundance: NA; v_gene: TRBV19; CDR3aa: CASSMSFGLAGGSRFYEQYF; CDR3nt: TGTGCCAGTAGTATGAGCTTCGGACTAGCGGGAGGATCGAGGTTCTACGAGCAGTACTTC
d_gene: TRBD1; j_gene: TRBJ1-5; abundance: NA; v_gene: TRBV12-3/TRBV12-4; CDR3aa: CASRSDREAQHF; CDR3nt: TGTGCCAGCAGATCGGACAGGGAGGCCCAGCATTTT
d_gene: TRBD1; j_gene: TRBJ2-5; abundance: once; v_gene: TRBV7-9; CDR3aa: CAGQGAGGETQYF; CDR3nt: TGTGCCGGACAGGGAGCCGGAGGAGAGACCCAGTACTTC
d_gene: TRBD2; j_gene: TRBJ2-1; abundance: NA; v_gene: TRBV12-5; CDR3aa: CASGPGLAGGSYNEQFF; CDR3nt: TGTGCTAGTGGTCCTGGACTAGCGGGGGGGTCATACAATGAGCAGTTCTTC
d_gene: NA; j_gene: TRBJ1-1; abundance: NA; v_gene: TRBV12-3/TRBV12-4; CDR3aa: CASSPTLRGQPFF; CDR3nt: TGTGCCAGCAGTCCAACCCTCCGGGGTCAACCTTTCTTT